This T cell receptor (beta chain) was documented in a study of T cells in Graves' hyperthyroidism and ophthalmopathy. This clonotype was recorded at least ten times. Its antigen is not identified. Each diagnosis was grounded in clinical symptoms, serum thyroxine and TRAb, thyroid ultrasound, and orbital computed tomography. The source of the PBMCs was over 8.5 ml of fresh peripheral blood. RNA transcripts gave rise to amplified TCR beta CDR3 regions. A first-round RT-PCR of the TCR CDR3 used the HTBI primer set. MiXCR was run by TCRdb on the multiplex PCR reads, yielding one entry per CDR3 protein. This repertoire shows 600,000 to 700,000 distinct CDR3 sequences, roughly 14% found once; its top ten account for roughly 4.3%. Findings and caveats of the study: In blood, most of the thyroid clonotypes expanded above 0.001 were also present.

The CDR3 is 13 amino acids. Germline CDR1 reads LNHDA; CDR2 reads SQIVND (reference sequence). V was cut by 7 bases and J by 8 bases, with 17 bases left in between. This TCR came from a woman between 40 and 50 years old with Graves' ophthalmopathy. The V gene is TRBV19, the J gene TRBJ1-1; D is uncertain. Sequenced input: blood. The chain's CDR3 is CASNDYSRLEAFF. The CDR3, as DNA: TGTGCCAGTAACGACTACTCGCGCCTAGAAGCTTTCTTT.